The rows below give T cell receptor beta chains drawn from one sample of a study of blood T cell repertoires in COVID-19. The data were produced by immunoSEQ multiplex PCR, yet TCRdb's version contains in-frame clones alone and is incomplete. The repertoire includes 150,000 to 200,000 clones, 87% of them detected once, and roughly 21% sits in the top ten. Sequenced material: peripheral blood. The receptors were gathered from a man in his sixties with active or convalescent COVID-19. Each CDR3 is given with its conserved first and last residue. The D gene is left open where the match is weak.

NA	TRBV2	CASSERGRGNF
NA	TRBV7-8	CASSYTGTHTEAFF
TRBD2	TRBV15	CATSTRGGSETQYF
NA	TRBV10-1	CASSPRPGDGEQYF
NA	TRBV11-2	CASSLSLRADGYTF
NA	TRBV14	CASSPLGAGANEKLFF
NA	TRBV20-1	CSASQVAKPHNSPLHF
TRBD2	TRBV7-9	CASSLAGLAGYEQYF
NA	TRBV3-1/TRBV3-2	CASSQVIGASTDTQYF
TRBD1	TRBV6-2/TRBV6-3	CASSNTGVNTEAFF
NA	TRBV4-1	CASSQDRVPNTEAFF
NA	TRBV11-2	CASSLPRVSGNTIYF